The 15 T cell receptor beta chains listed next were all sequenced from one sample in a study of OX40 agonist ivuxolimab in advanced cancers. Method: immunoSEQ multiplex PCR; TCRdb's copy keeps in-frame clones and lacks some. This table holds more than 65,000 clones, about 92% found once. Material: CD4+ or CD8+ T cells sorted from blood, obtained in a trial of the OX40 agonist ivuxolimab. Source of these receptors: an adult with an advanced solid tumor such as melanoma, head and neck, liver or kidney cancer.

CDR3 DNA sequence: TGTGCCAGCAGTGGGGGACAGGGAAGCACAGATACGCAGTATTTT. It translates to CASSGGQGSTDTQYF. The rearrangement joins TRBV6-5 to TRBJ2-3, with 9 bases matching TRBD1. The CDR3 runs to 15 residues. J gave up 0 bases and V 5 bases, and 3 bases lay outside the gene matches. Per the germline V gene, CDR1 is MNHEY and CDR2 is SVGAGI.

V is TRBV11-2 and J is TRBJ2-3; D gene ambiguous. In germline, CDR1 is SGHAT, CDR2 FQNNGV. The length of the CDR3 is 15 residues. The V and J ends lost 0 bases and 3 bases respectively, with 10 bases between them. The CDR3 loop reads CASSLDPGRTDTQYF. The CDR3 DNA reads as TGTGCCAGCAGCTTAGATCCTGGGCGAACAGATACGCAGTATTTT.

The chain uses TRBV7-2 and TRBJ1-2, with 9 positions matching TRBD1. The V gene's germline CDR1 is SGHTA and CDR2 FQGNSA. V lost 4 bases, J lost 5 bases, and 5 bases stayed unmatched. The CDR3 totals 14 residues. Here the CDR3 reads CASSSDRGPYGYTF. As DNA, the CDR3 is TGTGCCAGCAGCTCGGACAGGGGACCTTATGGCTACACCTTC. Full variable domain (remainder filled in from reference TRBV7-2 and TRBJ1-2): GAGVSQSPSNKVTEKGKDVELRCDPISGHTALYWYRQSLGQGLEFLIYFQGNSAPDKSGLPSDRFSAERTGGSVSTLTIQRTQQEDSAVYLCASSSDRGPYGYTFGSGTRLTVV.

In its sample, this clone was seen once. This chain uses TRBV7-2 with TRBJ2-7; D perhaps matches TRBD2 (6 bases). Trimming stripped 7 bases from V and 2 bases from J, with 12 bases between. CDR3 length equals 13 residues. Germline values: CDR1 SGHTA, CDR2 FQGNSA. The CDR3 bases are TGTGCCAGCACCCTTTCGGGAGCCTACGAGCAGTACTTC. It translates to CASTLSGAYEQYF.

V is TRBV19 and J is TRBJ1-2; D unresolved. The CDR3 spans 14 residues. V dropped 7 bases and J dropped 7 bases, with 19 bases sitting between them. CDR1 is LNHDA and CDR2 is SQIVND in the germline V gene (reference sequence). Written as DNA, the CDR3 is TGTGCCAGTAAATCGGCCCCGAACCTCCGTGGCTACACCTTC. This encodes CASKSAPNLRGYTF.

Here the CDR3 reads CASSSQGSGGYTF. Here the CDR3 DNA reads TGTGCCAGTAGTTCACAGGGTTCCGGAGGCTACACCTTC. The chain is built from TRBV19 and TRBJ1-2, with a possible D match to TRBD1 (6 bases). The V and J ends lost 5 bases and 8 bases respectively, with 15 bases between them. The CDR3 has 13 amino acids. Per germline, CDR1 LNHDA and CDR2 SQIVND (reference sequence).

The rearrangement links TRBV6-6 to TRBJ1-1; TRBD1 matches at 7 bases. The CDR3 is made up of 14 amino acids. Trimming removed 4 bases from V and 7 bases from J; junction bases left unmatched: 9. Germline CDR1 and CDR2: MNHNY and SVGAGI (reference sequence). CDR3 amino acids: CASSWGQGVGEAFF. The CDR3 nucleotides read TGTGCCAGCAGTTGGGGTCAGGGGGTGGGTGAAGCTTTCTTT.

Here the CDR3 DNA reads TGCAGCGTGGATACAGGTCCCTACGAGCAGTACTTC. Translation: CSVDTGPYEQYF. The rearrangement links TRBV29-1 to TRBJ2-7; maybe TRBD1 (5 bases). Germline V gene sequence: CDR1 SQVTM, CDR2 ANQGSEA. The CDR3 length is 12 residues. Trimming shortened V by 6 bases and J by 2 bases, and 11 bases separated the two germline ends.

The chain couples TRBV4-1 to TRBJ2-1; 8 nucleotides align to TRBD1. The ends lost 3 bases at V and 4 bases at J; junction bases unmatched: 14. Germline-derived CDR1 and CDR2 are MGHRA and YSYEKL. The CDR3 consists of 18 residues. CDR3 in amino acids: CASSHLGLGTGQYNEQFF. As DNA, the CDR3 is TGCGCCAGCAGCCATTTGGGTTTGGGGACAGGACAATACAATGAGCAGTTCTTC.

The chain employs TRBV6-5 and TRBJ2-1, with D perhaps TRBD2 (6 bases). Trimming pared 6 bases from V and 8 bases from J, leaving 20 bases between. Per the germline V gene, CDR1 is MNHEY and CDR2 is SVGAGI. The CDR3 is 15 residues long. The CDR3 reads CASRALEGQTDEQFF. The CDR3, as DNA: TGTGCCAGCAGGGCGTTGGAGGGCCAAACGGATGAGCAGTTCTTC.

This clone was found once. J is TRBJ1-2 and V is TRBV9, with 7 bases that match TRBD1. Per germline, CDR1 SGDLS and CDR2 YYNGEE. This CDR3 region has 15 residues. V lost 3 bases to trimming and J lost 0 bases; unmatched junction nucleotides: 5. CDR3 in DNA: TGTGCCAGCAGCGCCGACAGGGTCACTAACTATGGCTACACCTTC. Protein product: CASSADRVTNYGYTF.

This sequence joins TRBV7-3 and TRBJ2-3, with 12 bases lining up with TRBD2. Germline trimming cut 5 bases from V and 4 bases from J; bases unmatched to any gene: 4. This CDR3 is built from 15 residues. CDR1 is SGHTA, CDR2 FQGTGA, per germline. CDR3 region: CASSPSGGASDTQYF. The CDR3 region has the DNA TGTGCCAGCAGCCCTAGCGGGGGGGCCTCAGATACGCAGTATTTT.

This clone is a singleton in its sample. The chain links TRBV7-8 to TRBJ2-5; 12 nucleotides agree with TRBD2. The junction had 4 bases not matched to a gene; V was cut back by 1 base and J by 1 base. Per germline, CDR1 SGHVS and CDR2 FQNEAQ. The length of the CDR3 is 17 residues. For the CDR3, the DNA is TGTGCCAGCAGCTTAGTGGAGACTAGCGGGGGCCAAGAGACCCAGTACTTC. Translated: CASSLVETSGGQETQYF. Complete variable domain (other parts from reference TRBV7-8 and TRBJ2-5): GAGVSQSPRYKVAKRGQDVALRCDPISGHVSLFWYQQALGQGPEFLTYFQNEAQLDKSGLPSDRFFAERPEGSVSTLKIQRTQQEDSAVYLCASSLVETSGGQETQYFGPGTRLLVL.

This chain uses TRBV12-5 with TRBJ2-1; D tentatively reads TRBD1 or TRBD2 (5 bases each). The CDR3 totals 15 residues. Germline loops: CDR1 LGHNT, CDR2 FRNRAP. The V and J ends lost 6 bases and 7 bases respectively, with 19 bases between them. In DNA form, the CDR3 reads TGTGCTAGTGGCGCGTATCCGACTGGGGGTAATGAGCAGTTCTTC. Translation: CASGAYPTGGNEQFF. Filled out from reference TRBV12-5 and TRBJ2-1, the complete variable domain reads DARVTQTPRHKVTEMGQEVTMRCQPILGHNTVFWYRQTMMQGLELLAYFRNRAPLDDSGMPKDRFSAEMPDATLATLKIQPSEPRDSAVYFCASGAYPTGGNEQFFGPGTRLTVL.

The V gene is TRBV5-1, the J gene TRBJ1-1; TRBD1 might be the D (6 bases). V gave up 4 bases and J gave up 0 bases, with 16 bases separating them. Germline values: CDR1 SGHRS, CDR2 YFSETQ. CDR3 length equals 16 residues. Here the CDR3 reads CASSQDPDRLNTEAFF. The CDR3 nucleotides are TGCGCCAGCAGCCAGGACCCCGACAGGTTGAACACTGAAGCTTTCTTT.